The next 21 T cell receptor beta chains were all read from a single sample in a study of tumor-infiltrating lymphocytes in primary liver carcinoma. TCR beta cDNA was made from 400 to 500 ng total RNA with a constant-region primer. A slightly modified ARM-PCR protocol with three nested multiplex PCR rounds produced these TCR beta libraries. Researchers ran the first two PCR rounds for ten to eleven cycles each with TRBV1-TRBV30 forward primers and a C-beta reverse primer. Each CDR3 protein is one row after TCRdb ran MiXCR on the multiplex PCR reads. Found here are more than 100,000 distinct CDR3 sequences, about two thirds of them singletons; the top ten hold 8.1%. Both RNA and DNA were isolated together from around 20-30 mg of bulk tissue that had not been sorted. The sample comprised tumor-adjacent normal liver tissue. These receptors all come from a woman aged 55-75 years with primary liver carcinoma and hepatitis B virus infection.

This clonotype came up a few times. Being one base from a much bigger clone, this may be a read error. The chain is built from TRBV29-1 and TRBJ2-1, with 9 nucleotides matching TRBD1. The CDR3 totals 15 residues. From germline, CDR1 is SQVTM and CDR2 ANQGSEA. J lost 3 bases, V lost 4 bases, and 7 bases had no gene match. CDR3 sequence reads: CSVGADRGFYNEQFF. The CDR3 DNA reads TGCAGCGTTGGAGCGGACAGGGGCTTCTACAATGAGCAGTTCTTC.

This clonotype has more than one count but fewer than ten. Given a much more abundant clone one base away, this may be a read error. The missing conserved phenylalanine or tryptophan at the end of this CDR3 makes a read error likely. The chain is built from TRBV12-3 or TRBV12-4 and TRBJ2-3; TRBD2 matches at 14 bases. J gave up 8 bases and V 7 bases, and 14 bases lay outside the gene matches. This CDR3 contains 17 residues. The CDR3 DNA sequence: TGTGCCAGCACCAACCCGGGACTAGCGGGAGTAAGCGGTACGCAGTATTCT. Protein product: CASTNPGLAGVSGTQYS.

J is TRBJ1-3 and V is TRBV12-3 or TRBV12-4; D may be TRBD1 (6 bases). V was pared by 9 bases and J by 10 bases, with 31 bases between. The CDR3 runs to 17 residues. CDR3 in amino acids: CASNPPTGRPRGNTIYF. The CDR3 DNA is TGTGCCAGTAACCCGCCCACAGGGAGACCTCGGGGGAATACCATATATTTT.

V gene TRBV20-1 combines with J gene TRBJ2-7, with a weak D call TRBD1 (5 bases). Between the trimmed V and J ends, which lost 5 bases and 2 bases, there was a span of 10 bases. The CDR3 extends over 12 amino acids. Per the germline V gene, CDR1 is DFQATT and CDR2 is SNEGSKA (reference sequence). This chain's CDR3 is CSAPDKTYEQYF. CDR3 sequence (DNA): TGCAGTGCTCCGGACAAAACCTACGAGCAGTACTTC.

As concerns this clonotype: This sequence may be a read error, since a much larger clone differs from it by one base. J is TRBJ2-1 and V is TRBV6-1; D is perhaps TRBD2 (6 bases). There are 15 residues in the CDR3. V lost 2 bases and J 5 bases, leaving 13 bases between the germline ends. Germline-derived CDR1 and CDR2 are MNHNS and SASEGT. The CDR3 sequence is CASSELGEEDNEQFF. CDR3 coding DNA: TGTGCCAGCAGTGAATTAGGGGAGGAGGACAATGAGCAGTTCTTC.

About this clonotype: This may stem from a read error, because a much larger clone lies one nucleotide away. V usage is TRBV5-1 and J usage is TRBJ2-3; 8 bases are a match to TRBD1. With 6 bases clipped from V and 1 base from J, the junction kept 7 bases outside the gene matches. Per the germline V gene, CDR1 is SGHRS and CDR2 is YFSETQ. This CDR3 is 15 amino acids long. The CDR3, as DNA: TGCGCCAGCATCCCTGACAGGGGCGGCACAGATACGCAGTATTTT. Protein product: CASIPDRGGTDTQYF.

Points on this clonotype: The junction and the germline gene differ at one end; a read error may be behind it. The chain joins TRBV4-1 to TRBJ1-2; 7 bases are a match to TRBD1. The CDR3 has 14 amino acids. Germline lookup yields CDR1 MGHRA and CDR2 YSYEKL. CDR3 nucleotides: TGCGCCAGCGGCCAAGTGACAGGGTTCTATGACTACACCTTC. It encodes CASGQVTGFYDYTF.

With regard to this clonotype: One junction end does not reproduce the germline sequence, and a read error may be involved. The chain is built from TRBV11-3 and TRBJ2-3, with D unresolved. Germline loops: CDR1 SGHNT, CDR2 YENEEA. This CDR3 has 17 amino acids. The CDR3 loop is CASNLSFRSLRIDTQYF. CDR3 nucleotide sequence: TGTGCCAGCAACTTATCGTTTCGGTCGCTACGGATAGATACGCAGTATTTT.

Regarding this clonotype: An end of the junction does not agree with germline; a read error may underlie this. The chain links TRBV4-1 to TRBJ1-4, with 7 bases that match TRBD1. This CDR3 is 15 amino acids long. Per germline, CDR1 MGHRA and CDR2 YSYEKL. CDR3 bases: TGTGCCAGCATCCAATCCCAGGGGGTGAATGAAAAACTGTTTTTT. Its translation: CASIQSQGVNEKLFF.

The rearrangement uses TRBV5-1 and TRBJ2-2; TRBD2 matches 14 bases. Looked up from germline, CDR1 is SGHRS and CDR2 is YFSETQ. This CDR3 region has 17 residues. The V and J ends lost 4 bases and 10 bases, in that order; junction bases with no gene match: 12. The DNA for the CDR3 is TGCGCCAGCAGCCCCGGGACTAGCGGGAGTATCACCAAGGAGCTGTTTTTT. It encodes CASSPGTSGSITKELFF.

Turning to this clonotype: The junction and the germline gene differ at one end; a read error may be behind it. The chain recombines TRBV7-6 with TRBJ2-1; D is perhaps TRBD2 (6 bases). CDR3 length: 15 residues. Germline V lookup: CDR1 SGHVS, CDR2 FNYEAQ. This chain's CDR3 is CASSLEPGVYDEQFF. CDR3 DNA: TGTGCCAGCAGCTTAGAACCGGGAGTCTACGATGAGCAGTTCTTC.

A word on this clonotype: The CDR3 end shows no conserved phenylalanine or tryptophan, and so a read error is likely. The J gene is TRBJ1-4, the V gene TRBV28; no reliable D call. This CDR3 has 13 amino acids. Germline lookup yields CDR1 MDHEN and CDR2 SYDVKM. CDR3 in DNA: TGTGCCGGCAGCACCCAGTCGCCGCTAAAACTGTTTTAT. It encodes CAGSTQSPLKLFY.

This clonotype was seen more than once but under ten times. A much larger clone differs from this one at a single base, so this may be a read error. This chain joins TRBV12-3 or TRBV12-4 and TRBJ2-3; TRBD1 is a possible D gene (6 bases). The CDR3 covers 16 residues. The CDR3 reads CASSLGTGLSTDRQYF. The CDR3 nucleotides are TGTGCCAGCAGTTTAGGTACAGGGCTGAGCACAGATAGGCAGTATTTT.

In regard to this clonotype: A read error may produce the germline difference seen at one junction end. Here the CDR3 DNA reads TGTGCCAGCAGCTATACTACGAACACCGGGAAGCTGTTATTT. This encodes CASSYTTNTGKLLF. V gene TRBV11-1 combines with J gene TRBJ2-2; a possible D gene is TRBD2 (5 bases). From germline, CDR1 is SGHAT and CDR2 FQDESV (reference sequence). This CDR3 is built from 14 residues.

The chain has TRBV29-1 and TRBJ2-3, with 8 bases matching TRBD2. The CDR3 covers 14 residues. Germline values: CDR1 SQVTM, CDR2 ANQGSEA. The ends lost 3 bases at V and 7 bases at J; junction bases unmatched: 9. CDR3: CSVDTGGSRNTQYF. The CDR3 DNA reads TGCAGCGTTGATACGGGAGGGTCCAGGAATACGCAGTATTTT.

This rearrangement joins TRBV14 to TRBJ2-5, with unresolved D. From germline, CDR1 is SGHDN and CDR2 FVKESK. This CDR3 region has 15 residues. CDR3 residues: CTTSAQSGLRETQYF. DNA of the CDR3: TGTACCACCAGCGCCCAGAGTGGCCTCCGGGAGACCCAGTACTTC.

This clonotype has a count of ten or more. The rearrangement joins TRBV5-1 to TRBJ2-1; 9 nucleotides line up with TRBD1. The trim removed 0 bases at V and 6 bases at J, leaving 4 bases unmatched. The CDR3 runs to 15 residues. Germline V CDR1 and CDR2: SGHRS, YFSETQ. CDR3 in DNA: TGCGCCAGCAGCTTGGGGACAGGGGTGAGCAATGAGCAGTTCTTC. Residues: CASSLGTGVSNEQFF.

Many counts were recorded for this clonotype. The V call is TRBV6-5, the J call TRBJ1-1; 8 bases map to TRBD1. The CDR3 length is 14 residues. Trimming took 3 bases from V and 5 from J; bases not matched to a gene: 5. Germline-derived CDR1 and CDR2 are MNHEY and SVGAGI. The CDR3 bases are TGTGCCAGCAGTTATGGACAGGGAGGAACTGAAGCTTTCTTT. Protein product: CASSYGQGGTEAFF.

CDR3 in DNA: TGCGCCAGCAGTGCCATGACAGGGGGCTTAAGGGAGCAGTACTTC. Translating gives CASSAMTGGLREQYF. This chain links TRBV5-1 with TRBJ2-7; 10 nucleotides match TRBD1. The CDR3 loop spans 15 amino acids. V lost 5 bases to trimming and J lost 7 bases; unmatched junction nucleotides: 12. Per germline, CDR1 SGHRS and CDR2 YFSETQ.

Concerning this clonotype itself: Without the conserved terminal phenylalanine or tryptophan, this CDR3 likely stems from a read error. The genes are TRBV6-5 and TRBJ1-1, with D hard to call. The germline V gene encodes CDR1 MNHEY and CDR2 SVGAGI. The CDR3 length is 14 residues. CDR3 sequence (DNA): TGTGCCAGTAGTTACTCGGCCAGTAGAGCTGAAGCTTTCCTT. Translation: CASSYSASRAEAFL.

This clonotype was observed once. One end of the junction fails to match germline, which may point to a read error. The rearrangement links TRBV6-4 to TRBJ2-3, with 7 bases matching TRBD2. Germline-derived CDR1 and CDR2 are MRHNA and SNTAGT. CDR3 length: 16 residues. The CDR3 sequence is CASSDVVGGSTDMQYF. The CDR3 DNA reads TGTGCCAGCAGTGACGTAGTGGGGGGGTCCACAGATATGCAGTATTTT.